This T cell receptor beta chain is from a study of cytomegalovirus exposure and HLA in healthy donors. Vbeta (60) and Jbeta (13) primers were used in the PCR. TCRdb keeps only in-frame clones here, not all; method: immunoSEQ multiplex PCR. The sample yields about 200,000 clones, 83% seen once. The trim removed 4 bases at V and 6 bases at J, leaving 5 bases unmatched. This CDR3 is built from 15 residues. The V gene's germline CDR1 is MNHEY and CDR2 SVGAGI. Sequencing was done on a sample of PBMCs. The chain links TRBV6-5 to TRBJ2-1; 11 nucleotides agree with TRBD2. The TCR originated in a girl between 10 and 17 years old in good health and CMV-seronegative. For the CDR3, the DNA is TGTGCCAGCAGTTCCGGGACTAGCGGAGTCAATGAGCAGTTCTTC. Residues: CASSSGTSGVNEQFF.